One and the same sample provided the 30 T cell receptor beta chains below, sequenced in a study of T cells in Graves' hyperthyroidism and ophthalmopathy. From RNA transcripts, TCR beta CDR3 regions were amplified. HTBI primers were employed in a first-round RT-PCR of the TCR CDR3. MiXCR was run by TCRdb on the multiplex PCR reads, yielding one entry per CDR3 protein. The sample carries roughly 500,000 distinct CDR3 sequences, around 45% recorded once. Source material: peripheral blood or thyroid tissue (not recorded which). Receptor source: an adult woman with Graves' disease, either hyperthyroidism or ophthalmopathy (not recorded which).

In its sample, this clonotype was seen a few times. This chain joins TRBV7-2 and TRBJ1-5; tentatively, D is TRBD1 (6 bases). The germline V and J ends were trimmed by 5 bases and 3 bases, with 17 bases remaining between them. CDR1 is SGHTA, CDR2 FQGNSA, per germline. There are 16 residues in the CDR3. This CDR3 is CASSANGTPLNQPQHF. The CDR3 DNA follows: TGTGCCAGCAGCGCAAACGGGACACCTCTCAATCAGCCCCAGCATTTT. The variable domain in full, with the rest retrieved from reference TRBV7-2 and TRBJ1-5, is GAGVSQSPSNKVTEKGKDVELRCDPISGHTALYWYRQSLGQGLEFLIYFQGNSAPDKSGLPSDRFSAERTGGSVSTLTIQRTQQEDSAVYLCASSANGTPLNQPQHFGDGTRLSIL.

Concerning this clonotype itself: This may be a read error: a much more frequent sequence differs by one nucleotide. The J gene is TRBJ1-5, the V gene TRBV12-3 or TRBV12-4; D not certain. The CDR3 has 16 residues. V gave up 10 bases and J gave up 0 bases, with 19 bases separating them. CDR3 nucleotides: TGTGCCAACACTCAATACCGGGGTAGTAGCAATCAGCCCCAGCATTTT. Translating gives CANTQYRGSSNQPQHF.

The V and J genes are TRBV2 and TRBJ1-1, with D uncertain. Germline V lookup: CDR1 SNHLY, CDR2 FYNNEI. The CDR3 sequence is 14 residues long. The ends were cut back, 2 bases at V and 5 bases at J, with 12 bases in the middle. The CDR3 region has the DNA TGTGCCAGCAGTGAAATGGTTGTTGGGACTGAAGCTTTCTTT. Protein product: CASSEMVVGTEAFF.

In its sample, this clonotype was seen a few times. CDR3 bases: TGTGCCATCAGTAAGGTGGGACGGGCTGAAGCTTTCTTT. Translated, it gives CAISKVGRAEAFF. The rearrangement uses TRBV10-3 and TRBJ1-1; possibly TRBD1 for D (5 bases). The CDR3 loop spans 13 amino acids. Trimming shortened V by 5 bases and J by 6 bases, and 13 bases separated the two germline ends. Per germline, CDR1 ENHRY and CDR2 SYGVKD.

This clonotype appeared many times. This rearrangement joins TRBV20-1 to TRBJ2-7; TRBD1 agrees at 7 bases. From germline, CDR1 is DFQATT and CDR2 SNEGSKA (reference sequence). Trimming at V came to 6 bases and at J to 4 bases, leaving 12 bases not matched to a gene. The CDR3 runs to 14 residues. The CDR3 reads CSATGVVGGYEQYF. CDR3 DNA: TGCAGTGCCACAGGGGTAGTAGGGGGATACGAGCAGTACTTC.

The CDR3 region is CAWRSGTNQPQHF. DNA of the CDR3: TGTGCCTGGCGTTCAGGGACCAATCAGCCCCAGCATTTT. The chain recombines TRBV30 with TRBJ1-5, with D perhaps matching TRBD1 (5 bases). In germline, CDR1 is GTSNPN, CDR2 SVGIG (reference sequence). V lost 5 bases to trimming and J lost 3 bases, with 11 bases between them. The CDR3 has 13 residues.

This clonotype has a count of ten or more. The chain employs TRBV7-2 and TRBJ2-7; 8 bases map to TRBD2. The CDR3 extends over 14 amino acids. The trim removed 5 bases at V and 3 bases at J, leaving 6 bases unmatched. The germline V gene has CDR1 SGHTA and CDR2 FQGNSA. In nucleotides, the CDR3 is TGTGCCAGCAGCGGCCGTAGCGGGAACTACGAGCAGTACTTC. Its translation: CASSGRSGNYEQYF. Full variable domain (missing parts from reference TRBV7-2 and TRBJ2-7): GAGVSQSPSNKVTEKGKDVELRCDPISGHTALYWYRQSLGQGLEFLIYFQGNSAPDKSGLPSDRFSAERTGGSVSTLTIQRTQQEDSAVYLCASSGRSGNYEQYFGPGTRLTVT.

The chain has TRBV29-1 and TRBJ1-5; D not resolved. Germline V CDR1 and CDR2: SQVTM, ANQGSEA. The CDR3 runs 13 residues. The ends were cut back, 1 base at V and 4 bases at J, with 8 bases in the middle. The CDR3 spells CSVEGGENQPQHF. The DNA of the CDR3 is TGCAGCGTTGAAGGTGGGGAAAATCAGCCCCAGCATTTT.

The chain is built from TRBV18 and TRBJ2-7, with D unclear. The germline V gene has CDR1 KGHSH and CDR2 LQKENI. This CDR3 is built from 12 residues. The ends were cut back, 3 bases at V and 7 bases at J, with 10 bases in the middle. The CDR3 is CASSPALREQYF. CDR3 bases: TGTGCCAGCTCACCGGCCCTGAGGGAGCAGTACTTC.

This clonotype was observed once. The chain links TRBV7-9 to TRBJ1-1; D ambiguous. With 5 bases removed from V and 4 bases from J, the gap between germline ends came to 11 bases. Germline-derived CDR1 and CDR2 are SEHNR and FQNEAQ (reference sequence). This CDR3 contains 13 residues. The chain's CDR3 is CASSLAVSTEAFF. For the CDR3, the DNA is TGTGCCAGCAGCCTTGCAGTGAGCACTGAAGCTTTCTTT.

This sequence joins TRBV2 and TRBJ1-3; D gene uncertain. Per the germline V gene, CDR1 is SNHLY and CDR2 is FYNNEI. Between the trimmed V and J ends, which lost 3 bases and 8 bases, there was a span of 8 bases. The CDR3 consists of 12 residues. Here the CDR3 reads CASSESRDTIYF. In nucleotides, the CDR3 is TGTGCCAGCAGTGAGTCGCGGGACACCATATATTTT.

This clonotype came up many times. This chain links TRBV12-3 or TRBV12-4 with TRBJ1-1; D gene unclear. V was shortened by 3 bases and J by 9 bases, with 8 bases between the two germline ends. The CDR3 has 11 residues. CDR3 residues: CASSFGFQAFF. The CDR3 nucleotides read TGTGCCAGCAGTTTTGGGTTCCAAGCTTTCTTT.

The chain recombines TRBV5-1 with TRBJ1-1; 9 bases fit TRBD1. CDR3 length: 18 amino acids. The V gene's germline CDR1 is SGHRS and CDR2 YFSETQ. V shed 1 base, J shed 2 bases, and the junction held 12 bases outside the gene matches. For the CDR3, the DNA is TGCGCCAGCAGCTTGTCCGGGACAGGGATGTCCTTCAACACTGAAGCTTTCTTT. Its protein product is CASSLSGTGMSFNTEAFF. Full variable domain (outside the CDR3, taken from reference TRBV5-1 and TRBJ1-1): KAGVTQTPRYLIKTRGQQVTLSCSPISGHRSVSWYQQTPGQGLQFLFEYFSETQRNKGNFPGRFSGRQFSNSRSEMNVSTLELGDSALYLCASSLSGTGMSFNTEAFFGQGTRLTVV.

This clonotype was seen a handful of times. J is TRBJ2-2 and V is TRBV2, with TRBD2 matching 10 bases. Germline lookup yields CDR1 SNHLY and CDR2 FYNNEI. The J segment lost 2 bases and the V segment lost 6 bases, leaving 9 bases of the junction unmatched. The CDR3 loop spans 17 amino acids. CDR3 coding DNA: TGTGCCAGCAGAGAAATTAGCGGGAGGCCTAACACCGGGGAGCTGTTTTTT. It translates to CASREISGRPNTGELFF.

This chain links TRBV10-1 with TRBJ2-5; no definite D call. The CDR3 is 12 residues long. Germline V gene sequence: CDR1 WNHNN, CDR2 SYGVQD (reference sequence). Trimming pared 8 bases from V and 2 bases from J, leaving 9 bases between. For the CDR3, the DNA is TGCGCCAGCGGCGAGAGTCAAGAGACCCAGTACTTC. Residues: CASGESQETQYF.

The sample holds many counts of this clonotype. The V and J genes are TRBV11-2 and TRBJ2-7, with 10 bases fitting TRBD1. Per germline, CDR1 SGHAT and CDR2 FQNNGV. This CDR3 has 14 residues. The trim removed 3 bases at V and 4 bases at J, leaving 3 bases unmatched. The CDR3 sequence: CASSFGDRGYEQYF. The DNA for the CDR3 is TGTGCCAGCAGCTTCGGGGACAGGGGTTACGAGCAGTACTTC.

As to this clonotype: It is likely a read error, because the conserved phenylalanine at the end of the CDR3 is missing. It is unclear where the CDR3 begins or ends on the DNA, so no DNA is shown, and the CDR3 is as TCRdb lists it. The V and J genes are TRBV11-2 and TRBJ2-2; the listed D gene, TRBD2, was not tested against the DNA. A total of 20 residues make up the CDR3, ends included. CDR1 SGHAT and CDR2 FQNNGV come from the germline V gene. CDR3 protein: CASSGPLAGVKGSGTGELVL.

On this clonotype itself: This may stem from a read error, because a much larger clone lies one nucleotide away. The rearrangement joins TRBV7-3 to TRBJ2-7; TRBD1 matches 11 bases. The ends lost 5 bases at V and 6 bases at J; junction bases unmatched: 12. CDR3 length: 16 residues. The germline V gene has CDR1 SGHTA and CDR2 FQGTGA. The CDR3 reads CASSVTGTGGACEQYF. The CDR3, as DNA: TGTGCCAGCAGCGTGACCGGGACAGGGGGGGCATGCGAGCAGTACTTC.

This clonotype has a count of ten or more. This chain connects TRBV5-6 to TRBJ1-5; the D gene is possibly TRBD1 (6 bases). The CDR3 loop spans 14 amino acids. Per germline, CDR1 SGHDT and CDR2 YYEEEE. V was clipped by 4 bases and J by 3 bases, with 11 bases between them. The DNA for the CDR3 is TGTGCCAGCAGCCTCGGACAGCACAATCAGCCCCAGCATTTT. As protein: CASSLGQHNQPQHF.

To note about this clonotype: It is unclear where the CDR3 begins or ends on the DNA, so no DNA is shown, and the CDR3 is as TCRdb lists it. V gene TRBV9 combines with J gene TRBJ2-6; no DNA check was done on the table's D call, TRBD2. The CDR3 extends over 23 residues, inclusive of both ends. Germline values: CDR1 SGDLS, CDR2 YYNGEE. CDR3 sequence: CASSVSSGRSPLHFGNGTNVLTF.

This chain links TRBV5-6 with TRBJ1-2; 7 positions match TRBD1. This CDR3 region has 15 residues. The V segment lost 5 bases and the J segment 4 bases; nucleotides outside the gene matches: 11. CDR1 and CDR2 (germline): SGHDT, YYEEEE. The CDR3 bases are TGTGCCAGCAGTATCTTGGGACAGACCATCTATGGCTACACCTTC. Amino acid sequence: CASSILGQTIYGYTF.

A note on this clonotype: With a much larger clone just one base away, this may be a read error. The chain links TRBV5-1 to TRBJ2-7, with 11 bases lining up with TRBD2. Trimming took 7 bases from V and 5 from J; bases not matched to a gene: 14. The CDR3 has 16 residues. Per the germline V gene, CDR1 is SGHRS and CDR2 is YFSETQ. CDR3 in amino acids: CASCRGILAGADEQYF. CDR3 nucleotides: TGCGCCAGCTGCAGGGGGATACTAGCGGGAGCCGACGAGCAGTACTTC.

The chain couples TRBV7-8 to TRBJ1-6; D might be TRBD1 (5 bases). Per the germline V gene, CDR1 is SGHVS and CDR2 is FQNEAQ. The CDR3 loop spans 17 amino acids. V lost 3 bases and J 9 bases, leaving 21 bases between the germline ends. The CDR3 region has the DNA TGTGCCAGCAGCTTGGAGGTAGCTGGGACCAGAATTTCACCCCTCCACTTT. Its protein product is CASSLEVAGTRISPLHF.

This clonotype has a count of ten or more. The CDR3 here is CASSLGGRMNTEAFF. CDR3 in DNA: TGTGCCAGCAGCTTGGGGGGCAGAATGAACACTGAAGCTTTCTTT. The J gene is TRBJ1-1, the V gene TRBV5-4; possible D gene TRBD1, 5 bases. This CDR3 spans 15 amino acids. Germline V gene sequence: CDR1 SGHNT, CDR2 YYREEE (reference sequence). The germline V and J ends were trimmed by 0 bases and 0 bases, with 9 bases remaining between them.

Ten or more counts support this clonotype. The rearrangement links TRBV6-6 to TRBJ1-4, with D perhaps TRBD1 (6 bases). V lost 5 bases and J 3 bases, leaving 13 bases between the germline ends. The CDR3 has 15 amino acids. Germline CDR1 reads MNHNY; CDR2 reads SVGAGI (reference sequence). The CDR3 spells CASSLRGGANEKLFF. As DNA, the CDR3 is TGTGCCAGCAGTCTAAGGGGGGGGGCTAATGAAAAACTGTTTTTT.

This chain links TRBV2 with TRBJ2-5, with D perhaps TRBD2 (5 bases). V shed 7 bases and J shed 6 bases, with 12 bases lying between them. Germline CDR1 is SNHLY and CDR2 is FYNNEI. The CDR3 runs to 12 residues. The CDR3 DNA reads as TGTGCCAGCAAGTACGGGATAAAGACCCAGTACTTC. The encoded protein is CASKYGIKTQYF.

Remarks on this clonotype: Just one base apart from a much larger clone, this may be a read error. V usage is TRBV4-2 and J usage is TRBJ1-1; 7 bases are shared with TRBD1. The CDR3 spans 16 residues. Trimming removed 3 bases from V and 0 bases from J; junction bases left unmatched: 7. Germline V CDR1 and CDR2: LGHNA, YNFKEQ. CDR3 residues: CASSHQHRGLNTEAFF. CDR3 bases: TGTGCCAGCAGCCACCAACACAGGGGTTTGAACACTGAAGCTTTCTTT.

Many counts were recorded for this clonotype. V gene TRBV7-9 combines with J gene TRBJ1-2; possible D gene TRBD1, 6 bases. Looked up from germline, CDR1 is SEHNR and CDR2 is FQNEAQ (reference sequence). V was pared by 2 bases and J by 8 bases, with 12 bases between. The CDR3 length is 13 residues. The CDR3 DNA is TGTGCCAGCAGCTTATACAGGGATGGCGGCTACACCTTC. As protein: CASSLYRDGGYTF.

The chain has TRBV20-1 and TRBJ1-6; possibly TRBD1 for D (5 bases). The V end lost 5 bases, the J end lost 0 bases, and 14 bases lay between the germline ends. Germline lookup yields CDR1 DFQATT and CDR2 SNEGSKA (reference sequence). CDR3 length: 16 residues. In DNA, the CDR3 is TGCAGTGCTGGGGAGCGGGACCGCTCCTATAATTCACCCCTCCACTTT. It specifies CSAGERDRSYNSPLHF.

This clonotype has just a few counts. V usage is TRBV3-1 and J usage is TRBJ1-1, with unresolved D. CDR3 length: 13 amino acids. Germline V gene lookup returns CDR1 LGHDT and CDR2 YNNKEL (reference sequence). The V end lost 2 bases, the J end lost 6 bases, and 10 bases lay between the germline ends. The CDR3 reads CASSQKFYAEAFF. The CDR3 DNA reads as TGTGCCAGCAGCCAAAAGTTTTACGCTGAAGCTTTCTTT.